This TCR beta chain emerged from a study of blood T cells in healthy people across ages. Study-level points and caveats: Reliance upon unsorted PBMCs precluded definitive naive versus antigen-experienced comparison.

There are many counts of this clonotype. Its antigen is as yet unknown. This CDR3 is 11 amino acids long. Between the trimmed V and J ends, which lost 6 bases and 8 bases, there was a span of 10 bases. CDR1 and CDR2 (germline): SEHNR, FQNEAQ (reference sequence). Sample-barcoded 5' priming and a J-beta primer mix drove a second PCR of about 6 to 11 cycles. Each TCR beta cDNA got a 12-nucleotide random molecular identifier. One entry per CDR3 protein, called by TCRdb with MiXCR from the 5' RACE reads. The profile shows 700,000 to 850,000 distinct CDR3 sequences, about 36% of them singletons. The amount of total RNA extracted per sample was at least 5 micrograms.

The sample was blood. The TCR originated in a man between 18 and 29 years old in good health. The chain couples TRBV7-9 to TRBJ1-2; D call uncertain. CDR3 nucleotide sequence: TGTGCCAGCAGTCCTAGTCGGGGCTACACCTTC. Its translation: CASSPSRGYTF.